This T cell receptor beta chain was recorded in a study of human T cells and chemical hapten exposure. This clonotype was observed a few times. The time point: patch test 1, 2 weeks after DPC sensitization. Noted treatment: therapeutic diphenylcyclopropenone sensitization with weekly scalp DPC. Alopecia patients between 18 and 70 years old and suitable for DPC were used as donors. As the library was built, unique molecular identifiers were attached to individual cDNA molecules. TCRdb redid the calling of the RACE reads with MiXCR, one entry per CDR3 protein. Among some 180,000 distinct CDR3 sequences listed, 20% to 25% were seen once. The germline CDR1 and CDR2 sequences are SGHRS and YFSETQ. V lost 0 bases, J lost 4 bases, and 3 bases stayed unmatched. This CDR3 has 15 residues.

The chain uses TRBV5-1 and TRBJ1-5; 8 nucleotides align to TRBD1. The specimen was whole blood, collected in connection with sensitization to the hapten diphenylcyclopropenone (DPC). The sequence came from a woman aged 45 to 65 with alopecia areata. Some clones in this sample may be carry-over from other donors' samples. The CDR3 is CASSLETGGNQPQHF. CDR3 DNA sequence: TGCGCCAGCAGCTTGGAAACAGGGGGTAATCAGCCCCAGCATTTT. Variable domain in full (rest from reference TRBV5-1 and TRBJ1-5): KAGVTQTPRYLIKTRGQQVTLSCSPISGHRSVSWYQQTPGQGLQFLFEYFSETQRNKGNFPGRFSGRQFSNSRSEMNVSTLELGDSALYLCASSLETGGNQPQHFGDGTRLSIL.